The T cell receptor (beta chain) described here comes from a study of CD8 T cells in Susac syndrome. Background on the study: About 6 sequenced Susac syndrome patients had clinically active disease, while eight were in remission.

TCR beta sequencing covered blood CD8+ and CD4+ T cells. All included Susac syndrome patients satisfied recently defined diagnostic criteria for definite or probable disease. The RNA, about 0.45 to 1 ug, was put through reverse transcription using random hexamers. The TCR beta CDR3 was amplified by immunoSEQ multiplex PCR across 54 Vbeta, 13 Jbeta. MiXCR, applied by TCRdb to the immunoSEQ multiplex PCR reads, yields one record per CDR3 protein. Of more than 150,000 distinct CDR3 sequences listed, approximately 95% were seen once; the top ten hold roughly 0.15%. The CDR3 has 15 amino acids. V was trimmed by 4 bases and J by 0 bases, leaving 12 bases between them. Looked up from germline, CDR1 is SGHNT and CDR2 is YYREEE (reference sequence).

This clonotype was sampled from a human donor with Susac syndrome. The chain recombines TRBV5-4 with TRBJ2-3, with a tentative D call TRBD1 (6 bases). The sequencing sample was made of CD4+ T cells from PBMCs. For the CDR3, the DNA is TGTGCCAGCAGCGCAGGGGCTGAAAGCACAGATACGCAGTATTTT. Translated: CASSAGAESTDTQYF.